This TCR beta chain was sequenced for a study of T cells in Graves' hyperthyroidism and ophthalmopathy. Study overall: The blood sample was taken at first diagnosis, before treatment began.

Study-wide results and limits: Most clonotypes expanded in the thyroid (above 0.001) were also present in blood. Ophthalmopathy, which appeared later, was predicted by the model a median 6.5 months before onset.

A few counts support this clonotype. Its antigen is not known. RNA transcripts were the template for amplifying TCR beta CDR3 regions. A first-round RT-PCR of the TCR CDR3 used the HTBI primer set. TCRdb fed the multiplex PCR reads into MiXCR, producing one record per CDR3 protein. The data show approximately 610,000 distinct CDR3 sequences, 16% seen once. The CDR3 has 16 amino acids. Germline assignment: CDR1 SGDLS and CDR2 YYNGEE. The ends lost 4 bases at V and 3 bases at J; junction bases unmatched: 5. The chain employs TRBV9 and TRBJ2-6, with 9 nucleotides matching TRBD2. Sequenced sample: blood. This TCR derives from a woman between 18 and 29 years old with Graves' hyperthyroidism. DNA for the CDR3: TGTGCCAGCAGCCCCGGGACTAGCTTTGGGGCCAACGTCCTGACTTTC. It codes for CASSPGTSFGANVLTF.